A single sample gave rise to the 27 T cell receptor beta chains below, sequenced in a study of memory CD4+ T cells and cytomegalovirus serostatus. The sort gate was single viable CD3+CD4+CD8-CD45RO+ cells for memory CD4+ T cells. Profiled with immunoSEQ multiplex PCR; TCRdb holds only in-frame clones, not every one. The data show some 54,000 clones, 60% to 85% seen once. Specimen: memory CD4+ T cells from blood. The origin of the receptors is an adult in good health and CMV-seropositive.

CDR3 sequence: CASSVLTSANTGELFF. The CDR3 DNA is TGTGCCAGCAGCGTACTGACTAGCGCCAACACCGGGGAGCTGTTTTTT. V usage is TRBV9 and J usage is TRBJ2-2; 8 bases map to TRBD2. Germline trimming cut 1 base from V and 2 bases from J; bases unmatched to any gene: 4. CDR1 and CDR2 (germline): SGDLS, YYNGEE. The CDR3 consists of 16 residues. Together with reference TRBV9 and TRBJ2-2, the CDR3 gives the full variable domain: DSGVTQTPKHLITATGQRVTLRCSPRSGDLSVYWYQQSLDQGLQFLIQYYNGEERAKGNILERFSAQQFPDLHSELNLSSLELGDSALYFCASSVLTSANTGELFFGEGSRLTVL.

The chain is built from TRBV28 and TRBJ2-1, with D possibly being TRBD1 (5 bases). This CDR3 spans 13 amino acids. The germline V gene has CDR1 MDHEN and CDR2 SYDVKM. Deletions cut 7 bases from V and 6 bases from J, with 13 bases between. This CDR3 reads CASNPGSFNEQFF. As DNA, the CDR3 is TGTGCCAGCAATCCAGGGTCTTTCAATGAGCAGTTCTTC.

The chain employs TRBV28 and TRBJ1-2; D ambiguous. The CDR3 totals 14 residues. Trimming left V 2 bases short and J 3 bases short, with 10 bases between. In germline, CDR1 is MDHEN, CDR2 SYDVKM. CDR3 bases: TGTGCCAGCAGTTTAGCCGGGTTGGACTATGGCTACACCTTC. Translation: CASSLAGLDYGYTF.

Worth noting for this clone: Other DNA sequences in this specimen translate into the identical CDR3. The chain links TRBV5-1 to TRBJ2-2, with no clear D. Germline loops: CDR1 SGHRS, CDR2 YFSETQ. This CDR3 contains 15 residues. Trimming took 0 bases from V and 2 from J, leaving 8 bases between them. CDR3 sequence: CASSLGHTNTGELFF. The CDR3, as DNA: TGCGCCAGCAGCTTGGGGCATACAAACACCGGGGAGCTGTTTTTT.

The V gene is TRBV7-2, the J gene TRBJ1-3; D may be TRBD1 (5 bases). Between the trimmed V and J ends, which lost 5 bases and 4 bases, there was a span of 9 bases. This CDR3 region has 13 residues. Germline assignment: CDR1 SGHTA and CDR2 FQGNSA. The DNA of the CDR3 is TGTGCCAGCAGCCCCGGACACGGAAACACCATATATTTT. As protein: CASSPGHGNTIYF.

This chain joins TRBV7-6 and TRBJ2-3; 7 positions agree with TRBD2. V lost 3 bases, J lost 4 bases, and 7 bases stayed unmatched. The CDR3 is made up of 15 amino acids. The germline gives CDR1 SGHVS, CDR2 FNYEAQ. Here the CDR3 reads CASSLGGGSADTQYF. The CDR3 bases are TGTGCCAGCAGCTTGGGGGGGGGTAGTGCAGATACGCAGTATTTT.

The chain has TRBV6-1 and TRBJ2-7; D is possibly TRBD2 (5 bases). V dropped 8 bases and J dropped 3 bases, with 11 bases sitting between them. The germline V gene has CDR1 MNHNS and CDR2 SASEGT. The CDR3 sequence is 12 residues long. Written as DNA, the CDR3 is TGTGCCAGCGGTCTCGAGGGCTACGAGCAGTACTTC. Protein: CASGLEGYEQYF.

The DNA for the CDR3 is TGTGCCACCAGCGGACGGGGGTTAGAGACCCAGTACTTC. Its protein product is CATSGRGLETQYF. The rearrangement links TRBV15 to TRBJ2-5; TRBD2 might be the D (6 bases). The V and J ends lost 5 bases and 4 bases respectively, with 11 bases between them. The CDR3 loop spans 13 amino acids. From germline, CDR1 is LNHNV and CDR2 YYDKDF (reference sequence). The full variable domain, in which reference TRBV15 and TRBJ2-5 provide the parts outside the CDR3, is DAMVIQNPRYQVTQFGKPVTLSCSQTLNHNVMYWYQQKSSQAPKLLFHYYDKDFNNEADTPDNFQSRRPNTSFCFLDIRSPGLGDTAMYLCATSGRGLETQYFGPGTRLLVL.

The rearrangement uses TRBV9 and TRBJ2-1; the match to TRBD2 covers 9 bases. V was clipped by 0 bases and J by 10 bases; unmatched bases: 11. CDR1 SGDLS and CDR2 YYNGEE come from the germline V gene. The CDR3 sequence is 16 residues long. DNA for the CDR3: TGTGCCAGCAGCGTAGAGACTAGCGGCCGATTAAGCGAGCAGTTCTTC. Protein product: CASSVETSGRLSEQFF.

The V and J genes are TRBV7-9 and TRBJ2-7, with a weak D call TRBD2 (6 bases). CDR1 is SEHNR, CDR2 FQNEAQ, per germline (reference sequence). CDR3 length: 16 amino acids. V was cut by 1 base and J by 6 bases, with 19 bases left in between. The CDR3 DNA reads as TGTGCCAGCAGCTTAGTTTCCCCAGGGCAGGGAGGCGAGCAGTACTTC. It translates to CASSLVSPGQGGEQYF.

This clone was observed a handful of times. CDR3 sequence (DNA): TGTGCCAGCTCCCGGACTAGCGGGAGGGCCTTATACAATGAGCAGTTCTTC. It translates to CASSRTSGRALYNEQFF. The V call is TRBV18, the J call TRBJ2-1, with 15 bases that match TRBD2. This CDR3 has 17 amino acids. Unmatched junction bases numbered 7, after V lost 6 bases and J lost 4 bases. CDR1 is KGHSH, CDR2 LQKENI, per germline.

The chain carries TRBV7-8 and TRBJ2-5; a weak D match, TRBD2 (7 bases). The germline gives CDR1 SGHVS, CDR2 FQNEAQ. The CDR3 is 16 amino acids. V lost 0 bases and J 4 bases, leaving 15 bases between the germline ends. CDR3 sequence (DNA): TGTGCCAGCAGCTTAGCGGGGGCAGGGAGGGGAGAGACCCAGTACTTC. Translation gives CASSLAGAGRGETQYF. The whole variable domain, filled in from reference TRBV7-8 and TRBJ2-5, reads GAGVSQSPRYKVAKRGQDVALRCDPISGHVSLFWYQQALGQGPEFLTYFQNEAQLDKSGLPSDRFFAERPEGSVSTLKIQRTQQEDSAVYLCASSLAGAGRGETQYFGPGTRLLVL.

The chain links TRBV25-1 to TRBJ2-7; the D is unclear. The germline gives CDR1 MGHDK, CDR2 SYGVNS. The CDR3 is made up of 13 amino acids. The V end was cut by 3 bases, the J end by 6 bases, with 12 bases between. CDR3 DNA: TGTGCCAGCAGTGAGCGGATCTGGGGCGAGCAGTACTTC. This codes for CASSERIWGEQYF.

This chain links TRBV30 with TRBJ2-2; D is perhaps TRBD2 (5 bases). The germline CDR1 and CDR2 sequences are GTSNPN and SVGIG (reference sequence). This CDR3 spans 13 amino acids. The germline V and J ends were trimmed by 2 bases and 5 bases, with 9 bases remaining between them. The CDR3 coding sequence is TGTGCCTGGAGTCGGGATTTAACCGGGGAGCTGTTTTTT. Translating gives CAWSRDLTGELFF.

J is TRBJ2-4 and V is TRBV7-2, with D possibly matching TRBD1 (6 bases). Germline-derived CDR1 and CDR2 are SGHTA and FQGNSA. The germline V and J ends were trimmed by 5 bases and 12 bases, with 23 bases remaining between them. The CDR3 contains 15 residues. As DNA, the CDR3 is TGTGCCAGCAGCCCTTCGCGGACAGCCTCATGGGGTCAGTACTTC. It yields the protein CASSPSRTASWGQYF. Supplemented by reference TRBV7-2 and TRBJ2-4, the full variable domain reads GAGVSQSPSNKVTEKGKDVELRCDPISGHTALYWYRQSLGQGLEFLIYFQGNSAPDKSGLPSDRFSAERTGGSVSTLTIQRTQQEDSAVYLCASSPSRTASWGQYFGAGTRLSVL.

The V call is TRBV7-9, the J call TRBJ2-2; 7 nucleotides agree with TRBD1. Trimming removed 4 bases from V and 2 bases from J; junction bases left unmatched: 10. The CDR3 is 17 residues long. From germline, CDR1 is SEHNR and CDR2 FQNEAQ (reference sequence). The CDR3, as DNA: TGTGCCAGCAGCTCCCTCCCTGGACAGGCAAACACCGGGGAGCTGTTTTTT. Its protein is CASSSLPGQANTGELFF.

V is TRBV19 and J is TRBJ1-1; no firm D call. The ends were cut back, 8 bases at V and 1 base at J, with 5 bases in the middle. Germline CDR1 LNHDA, CDR2 SQIVND (reference sequence). The CDR3 is 11 residues long. This chain's CDR3 is CASRQNTEAFF. CDR3 nucleotide sequence: TGTGCCAGTCGACAGAACACTGAAGCTTTCTTT.

The chain recombines TRBV5-1 with TRBJ1-1, with D possibly being TRBD1 (6 bases). The CDR3 has 14 amino acids. V was clipped by 6 bases and J by 4 bases, with 16 bases between them. Per the germline V gene, CDR1 is SGHRS and CDR2 is YFSETQ. Here the CDR3 DNA reads TGCGCCAGCAACGAGATCGTACAGGGCACTGAAGCTTTCTTT. It specifies CASNEIVQGTEAFF.

The chain combines TRBV19 with TRBJ1-2, with 9 positions matching TRBD1. Germline V gene lookup returns CDR1 LNHDA and CDR2 SQIVND (reference sequence). There are 16 residues in the CDR3. V lost 5 bases, J lost 7 bases, and 14 bases stayed unmatched. DNA for the CDR3: TGTGCCAGTAGTCCCCGGGACAGGGTGGTTTTGCGTGGCTACACCTTC. Its protein is CASSPRDRVVLRGYTF.

The chain links TRBV5-1 to TRBJ2-4, with D tentatively TRBD2 (6 bases). CDR1 SGHRS and CDR2 YFSETQ come from the germline V gene. Between the trimmed V and J ends, which lost 2 bases and 2 bases, there was a span of 11 bases. This CDR3 region has 15 residues. CDR3 DNA: TGCGCCAGCAGCTTAGACGGGGGAACCAAAAACATTCAGTACTTC. Its protein product is CASSLDGGTKNIQYF.

This clone has just a few counts. The rearrangement joins TRBV5-4 to TRBJ2-1; 11 bases agree with TRBD2. The CDR3 covers 17 residues. J was trimmed by 0 bases and V by 3 bases; bases with no gene match: 5. Germline CDR1 is SGHNT and CDR2 is YYREEE (reference sequence). In nucleotides, the CDR3 is TGTGCCAGCAGCTACCCTACTAGCGGGAGCTCCTACAATGAGCAGTTCTTC. Translation gives CASSYPTSGSSYNEQFF. Using reference TRBV5-4 and TRBJ2-1 for the parts outside the CDR3, the full variable domain is ETGVTQSPTHLIKTRGQQVTLRCSSQSGHNTVSWYQQALGQGPQFIFQYYREEENGRGNFPPRFSGLQFPNYSSELNVNALELDDSALYLCASSYPTSGSSYNEQFFGPGTRLTVL.

The rearrangement links TRBV7-2 to TRBJ1-2; D is unclear. CDR1 and CDR2 (germline): SGHTA, FQGNSA. Trimming stripped 1 base from V and 2 bases from J, with 8 bases between. This CDR3 has 14 amino acids. The CDR3 DNA is TGTGCCAGCAGCTTAGAATGGAGCAACTATGGCTACACCTTC. Amino acid sequence: CASSLEWSNYGYTF.

The V call is TRBV18, the J call TRBJ2-1, with no clear D. CDR1 is KGHSH and CDR2 is LQKENI in the germline V gene. V was cut by 3 bases and J by 10 bases, with 13 bases left in between. This CDR3 has 13 residues. The CDR3 DNA reads as TGTGCCAGCTCACCTGAAGTACCCAGCGAGCAGTTCTTC. Its protein is CASSPEVPSEQFF.

The J gene is TRBJ1-5, the V gene TRBV5-1, with 7 bases aligning to TRBD1. The CDR3 totals 13 residues. From germline, CDR1 is SGHRS and CDR2 YFSETQ. The V and J ends lost 1 base and 5 bases, in that order; junction bases with no gene match: 0. The CDR3 sequence is CASSLTGDQPQHF. The CDR3 nucleotides are TGCGCCAGCAGCTTGACAGGGGATCAGCCCCAGCATTTT.

The gene calls are TRBV28 and TRBJ1-5, with 7 bases that match TRBD1. Germline V lookup: CDR1 MDHEN, CDR2 SYDVKM. The CDR3 runs to 15 residues. J lost 1 base, V lost 6 bases, and 6 bases had no gene match. As DNA, the CDR3 is TGTGCCAGCAGGACAGGGAAGTTGAGCAATCAGCCCCAGCATTTT. Protein product: CASRTGKLSNQPQHF.

V gene TRBV5-1 combines with J gene TRBJ2-1, with TRBD2 matching over 7 bases. Germline CDR1 reads SGHRS; CDR2 reads YFSETQ. The CDR3 runs to 15 residues. The trim removed 3 bases at V and 5 bases at J, leaving 8 bases unmatched. The CDR3 protein is CASSSGGQVHNEQFF. CDR3 nucleotides: TGCGCCAGCAGCTCGGGGGGTCAGGTACACAATGAGCAGTTCTTC.

The CDR3 is CASSTTGSPTDTQYF. The CDR3 region has the DNA TGTGCCAGTAGCACGACAGGGTCCCCCACAGATACGCAGTATTTT. The chain combines TRBV19 with TRBJ2-3; TRBD1 agrees at 7 bases. Germline assignment: CDR1 LNHDA and CDR2 SQIVND (reference sequence). The CDR3 loop spans 15 amino acids. V lost 6 bases to trimming and J lost 2 bases; unmatched junction nucleotides: 8.